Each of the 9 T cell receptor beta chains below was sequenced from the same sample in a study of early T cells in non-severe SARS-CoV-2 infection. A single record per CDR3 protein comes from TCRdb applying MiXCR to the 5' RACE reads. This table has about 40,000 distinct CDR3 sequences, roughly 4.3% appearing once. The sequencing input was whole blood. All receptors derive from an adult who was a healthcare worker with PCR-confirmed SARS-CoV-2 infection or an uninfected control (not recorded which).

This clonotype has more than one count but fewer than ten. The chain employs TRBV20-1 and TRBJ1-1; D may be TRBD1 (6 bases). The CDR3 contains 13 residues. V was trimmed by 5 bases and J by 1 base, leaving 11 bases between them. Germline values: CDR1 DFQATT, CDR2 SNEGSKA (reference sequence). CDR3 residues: CSARRGPNTEAFF. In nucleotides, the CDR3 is TGCAGTGCTCGCAGGGGCCCGAACACTGAAGCTTTCTTT.

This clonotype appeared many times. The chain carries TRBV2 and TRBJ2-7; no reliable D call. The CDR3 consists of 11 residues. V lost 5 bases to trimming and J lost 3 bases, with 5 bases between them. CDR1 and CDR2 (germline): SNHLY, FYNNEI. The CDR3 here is CASSPRYEQYF. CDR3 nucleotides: TGTGCCAGCAGTCCCCGCTACGAGCAGTACTTC. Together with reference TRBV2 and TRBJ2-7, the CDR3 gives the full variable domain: EPEVTQTPSHQVTQMGQEVILRCVPISNHLYFYWYRQILGQKVEFLVSFYNNEISEKSEIFDDQFSVERPDGSNFTLKIRSTKLEDSAMYFCASSPRYEQYFGPGTRLTVT.

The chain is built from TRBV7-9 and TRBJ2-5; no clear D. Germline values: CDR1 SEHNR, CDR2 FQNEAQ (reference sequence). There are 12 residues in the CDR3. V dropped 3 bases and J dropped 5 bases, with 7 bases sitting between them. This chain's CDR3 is CASSFSKETQYF. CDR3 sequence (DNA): TGTGCCAGCAGCTTTAGTAAGGAGACCCAGTACTTC. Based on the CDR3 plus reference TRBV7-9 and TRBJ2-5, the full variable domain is DTGVSQNPRHKITKRGQNVTFRCDPISEHNRLYWYRQTLGQGPEFLTYFQNEAQLEKSRLLSDRFSAERPKGSFSTLEIQRTEQGDSAMYLCASSFSKETQYFGPGTRLLVL.

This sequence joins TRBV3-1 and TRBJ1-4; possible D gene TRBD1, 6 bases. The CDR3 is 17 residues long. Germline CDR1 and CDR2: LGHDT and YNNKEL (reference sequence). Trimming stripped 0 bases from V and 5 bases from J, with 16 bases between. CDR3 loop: CASSQDSLGGLNEKLFF. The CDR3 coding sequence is TGTGCCAGCAGCCAAGATTCGCTTGGGGGGCTCAATGAAAAACTGTTTTTT.

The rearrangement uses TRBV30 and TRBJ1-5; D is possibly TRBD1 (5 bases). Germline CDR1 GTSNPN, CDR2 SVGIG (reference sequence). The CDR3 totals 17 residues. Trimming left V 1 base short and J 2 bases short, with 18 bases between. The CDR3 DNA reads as TGTGCCTGGAGTGATTCTGACAGATTCCGTGGCAATCAGCCCCAGCATTTT. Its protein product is CAWSDSDRFRGNQPQHF.

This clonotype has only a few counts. CDR3 nucleotide sequence: TGTGCCAGCAGCTTGACACCATTCAGAGATACGCAGTATTTT. Residues: CASSLTPFRDTQYF. The rearrangement joins TRBV7-9 to TRBJ2-3; D remains ambiguous. Germline assignment: CDR1 SEHNR and CDR2 FQNEAQ (reference sequence). V lost 3 bases and J lost 5, with 12 bases in between. This CDR3 region has 14 residues.

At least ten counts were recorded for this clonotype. Written as DNA, the CDR3 is TGTGCCAGCAGTTACACGTACAGGGCAGATACGCAGTATTTT. Translating it yields CASSYTYRADTQYF. The genes are TRBV6-6 and TRBJ2-3, with D maybe TRBD1 (6 bases). Per germline, CDR1 MNHNY and CDR2 SVGAGI (reference sequence). CDR3 length equals 14 residues. V was shortened by 2 bases and J by 4 bases, with 10 bases between the two germline ends.

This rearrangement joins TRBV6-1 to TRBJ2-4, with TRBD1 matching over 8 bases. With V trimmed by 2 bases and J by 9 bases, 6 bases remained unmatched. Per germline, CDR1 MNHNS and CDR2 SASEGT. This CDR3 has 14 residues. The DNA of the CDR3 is TGTGCCAGCAGTGAAATGAGACAGGGGACCATTCAGTACTTC. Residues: CASSEMRQGTIQYF.

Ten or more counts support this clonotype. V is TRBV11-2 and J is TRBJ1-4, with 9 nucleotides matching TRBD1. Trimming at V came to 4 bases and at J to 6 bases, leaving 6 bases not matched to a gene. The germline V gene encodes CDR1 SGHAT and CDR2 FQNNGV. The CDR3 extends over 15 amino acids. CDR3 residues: CASSYRTGAYEKLFF. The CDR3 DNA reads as TGTGCCAGCAGCTACCGGACAGGGGCTTATGAAAAACTGTTTTTT.